These T cell receptor beta chains were read from a single sample in a study of blood T cell repertoires in COVID-19. Repertoires were generated with immunoSEQ multiplex PCR, while TCRdb's copy carries only in-frame clones and drops some. This sample has 200,000 or so clones, with approximately 91% found just once. The sequencing input was peripheral blood. Receptor source: a man aged 65-85 years with active or convalescent COVID-19. CDR3s include the opening cysteine and the closing phenylalanine or tryptophan. Fields, in order: D gene, V gene, J gene, clone size, CDR3 DNA, CDR3 protein. A D gene is named only where the DNA matches it firmly. Clone size is stated in some rows and not others, as once, few, many or a class when expanded.

d_gene: -
v_gene: TRBV7-2
j_gene: TRBJ2-3
abundance: once
CDR3nt: TGTGCCAGCAGCCACAAGCCAGGGGGGCCTGCAGATACGCAGTATTTT
CDR3aa: CASSHKPGGPADTQYF

d_gene: TRBD1
v_gene: TRBV13
j_gene: TRBJ2-7
abundance: -
CDR3nt: TGTGCCAGCAGCTGGACAGGGGGCCGAGGCGAGCAGTACTTC
CDR3aa: CASSWTGGRGEQYF

d_gene: TRBD1
v_gene: TRBV3-1/TRBV3-2
j_gene: TRBJ2-5
abundance: once
CDR3nt: TGTGCCAGCAGCCAATACACGGGACAGGGGTTGATGCAAGAGACCCAGTACTTC
CDR3aa: CASSQYTGQGLMQETQYF

d_gene: TRBD1
v_gene: TRBV5-6
j_gene: TRBJ1-6
abundance: -
CDR3nt: TGTGCCAGCAGCTTGGGACGACAGGGTCATTCACCCCTCCACTTT
CDR3aa: CASSLGRQGHSPLHF

d_gene: TRBD2
v_gene: TRBV9
j_gene: TRBJ2-2
abundance: -
CDR3nt: TGTGCCAGCACCTCGGGAGGGGACACCGGGGAGCTGTTTTTT
CDR3aa: CASTSGGDTGELFF

d_gene: -
v_gene: TRBV6-5
j_gene: TRBJ2-5
abundance: -
CDR3nt: TGTGCCAGCAGTCATCAACAGGGGAGGTTAGAGACCCAGTACTTC
CDR3aa: CASSHQQGRLETQYF

d_gene: -
v_gene: TRBV27
j_gene: TRBJ2-1
abundance: -
CDR3nt: TGTGCCAGCAGTTACCTACCATCCGGGACTTCGTACAATGAGCAGTTCTTC
CDR3aa: CASSYLPSGTSYNEQFF

d_gene: -
v_gene: TRBV7-2
j_gene: TRBJ1-3
abundance: once
CDR3nt: TGTGCCAGCAGCTTCGGGGGGGCAGTCTCTGGAAACACCATATATTTT
CDR3aa: CASSFGGAVSGNTIYF

d_gene: -
v_gene: TRBV28
j_gene: TRBJ1-2
abundance: -
CDR3nt: TGTGCCAGCAAGGGTCCCCATTACGGGAATGGCTACACCTTC
CDR3aa: CASKGPHYGNGYTF

d_gene: -
v_gene: TRBV2
j_gene: TRBJ1-5
abundance: -
CDR3nt: TGTGCCAGCAAGGTCCCGGGGATGGGCAATCAGCCCCAGCATTTT
CDR3aa: CASKVPGMGNQPQHF

d_gene: -
v_gene: TRBV6-5
j_gene: TRBJ1-4
abundance: once
CDR3nt: TGTGCCAGTTGCGGGTTGTTTAATGAAAAACTGTTTTTT
CDR3aa: CASCGLFNEKLFF